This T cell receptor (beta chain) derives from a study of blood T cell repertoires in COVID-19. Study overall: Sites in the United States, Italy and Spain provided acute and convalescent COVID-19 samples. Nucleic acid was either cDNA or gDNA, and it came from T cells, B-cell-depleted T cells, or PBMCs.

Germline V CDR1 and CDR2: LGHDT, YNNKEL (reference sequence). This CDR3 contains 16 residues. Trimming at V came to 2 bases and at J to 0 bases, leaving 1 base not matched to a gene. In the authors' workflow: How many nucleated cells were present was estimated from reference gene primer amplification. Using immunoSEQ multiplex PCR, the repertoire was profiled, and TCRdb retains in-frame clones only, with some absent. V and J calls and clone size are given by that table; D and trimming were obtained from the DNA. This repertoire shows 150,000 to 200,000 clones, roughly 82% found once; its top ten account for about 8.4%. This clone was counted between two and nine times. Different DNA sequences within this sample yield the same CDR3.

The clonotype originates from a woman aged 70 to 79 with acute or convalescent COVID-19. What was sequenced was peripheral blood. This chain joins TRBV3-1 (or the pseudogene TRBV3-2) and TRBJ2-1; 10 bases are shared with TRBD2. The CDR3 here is CASSQLAGGSYNEQFF. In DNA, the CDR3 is TGTGCCAGCAGCCAATTAGCGGGGGGCTCCTACAATGAGCAGTTCTTC.